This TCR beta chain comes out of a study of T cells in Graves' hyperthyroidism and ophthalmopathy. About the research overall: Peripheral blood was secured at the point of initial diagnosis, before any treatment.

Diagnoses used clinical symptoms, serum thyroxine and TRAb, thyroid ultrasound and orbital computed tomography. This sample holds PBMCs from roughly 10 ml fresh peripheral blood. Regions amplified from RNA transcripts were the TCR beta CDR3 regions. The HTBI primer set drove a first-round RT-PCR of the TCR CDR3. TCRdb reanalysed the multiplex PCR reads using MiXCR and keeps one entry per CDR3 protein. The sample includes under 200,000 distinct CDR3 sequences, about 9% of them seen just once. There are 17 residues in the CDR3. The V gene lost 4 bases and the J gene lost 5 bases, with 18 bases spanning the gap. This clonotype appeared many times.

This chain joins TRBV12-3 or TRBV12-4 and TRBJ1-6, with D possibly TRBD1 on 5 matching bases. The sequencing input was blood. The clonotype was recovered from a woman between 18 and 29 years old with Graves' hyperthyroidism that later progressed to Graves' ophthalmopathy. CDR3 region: CASSSYPPGRNNSPLHF. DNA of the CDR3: TGTGCCAGCAGTTCCTACCCTCCGGGACGGAATAATTCACCCCTCCACTTT.